The T cell receptor (beta chain) described here comes from a study of Ad26.COV2.S vaccination and SARS-CoV-2 variants. Study outcomes and limitations: For non-spike TCRs, breadth in vaccine recipients resembled that in placebo recipients. Post-vaccination breadth of spike-specific CD8+ and CD4+ T cell responses was reportedly substantial.

The data were produced by immunoSEQ multiplex PCR, yet TCRdb's version contains in-frame clones alone and is incomplete. The data show fewer than 400,000 clones, 86% seen once. A remark on this clone: The antigen is unknown. The same CDR3 can be traced to other DNA sequences in this sample.

V dropped 4 bases and J dropped 1 base, with 5 bases sitting between them. The CDR3 is 13 amino acids. Germline-derived CDR1 and CDR2 are SNHLY and FYNNEI. The treatment here: about 20 received Ad26.COV2.S at low or high dose, single or two shots; about 5 received placebo; per-sample allocation not given. Collection of samples fell on day 63 after the first vaccine or placebo injection. Boston supplied an adult donor aged 18-55 years. Material: peripheral blood, obtained in a trial of Ad26.COV2.S vaccine versus placebo. The chain recombines TRBV2 with TRBJ1-5, with D unclear. The receptor's source is a person between 18 and 59 years old who received the Ad26.COV2.S COVID-19 vaccine or a placebo. CDR3 region: CASSGESNQPQHF. CDR3 coding DNA: TGTGCCAGCAGTGGGGAGAGCAATCAGCCCCAGCATTTT.